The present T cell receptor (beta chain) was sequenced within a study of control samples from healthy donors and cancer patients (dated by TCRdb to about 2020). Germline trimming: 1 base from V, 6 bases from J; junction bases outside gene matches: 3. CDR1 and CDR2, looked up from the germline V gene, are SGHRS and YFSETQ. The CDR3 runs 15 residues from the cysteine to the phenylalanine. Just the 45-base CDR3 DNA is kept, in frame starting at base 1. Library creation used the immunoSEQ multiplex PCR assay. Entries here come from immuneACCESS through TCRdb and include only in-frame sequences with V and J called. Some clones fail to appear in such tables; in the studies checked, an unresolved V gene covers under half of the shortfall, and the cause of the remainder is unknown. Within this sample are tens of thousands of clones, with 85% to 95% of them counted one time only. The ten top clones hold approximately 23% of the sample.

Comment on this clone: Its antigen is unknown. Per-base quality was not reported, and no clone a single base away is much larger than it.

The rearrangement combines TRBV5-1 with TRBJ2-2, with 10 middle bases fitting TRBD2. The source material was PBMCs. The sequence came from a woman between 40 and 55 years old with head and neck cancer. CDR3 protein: CASSLSGRAPGELFF. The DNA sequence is TGCGCCAGCAGCTTGAGCGGGAGGGCCCCCGGGGAGCTGTTTTTT. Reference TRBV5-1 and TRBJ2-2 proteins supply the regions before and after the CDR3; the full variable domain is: KAGVTQTPRYLIKTRGQQVTLSCSPISGHRSVSWYQQTPGQGLQFLFEYFSETQRNKGNFPGRFSGRQFSNSRSEMNVSTLELGDSALYLCASSLSGRAPGELFFGEGSRLTVL.